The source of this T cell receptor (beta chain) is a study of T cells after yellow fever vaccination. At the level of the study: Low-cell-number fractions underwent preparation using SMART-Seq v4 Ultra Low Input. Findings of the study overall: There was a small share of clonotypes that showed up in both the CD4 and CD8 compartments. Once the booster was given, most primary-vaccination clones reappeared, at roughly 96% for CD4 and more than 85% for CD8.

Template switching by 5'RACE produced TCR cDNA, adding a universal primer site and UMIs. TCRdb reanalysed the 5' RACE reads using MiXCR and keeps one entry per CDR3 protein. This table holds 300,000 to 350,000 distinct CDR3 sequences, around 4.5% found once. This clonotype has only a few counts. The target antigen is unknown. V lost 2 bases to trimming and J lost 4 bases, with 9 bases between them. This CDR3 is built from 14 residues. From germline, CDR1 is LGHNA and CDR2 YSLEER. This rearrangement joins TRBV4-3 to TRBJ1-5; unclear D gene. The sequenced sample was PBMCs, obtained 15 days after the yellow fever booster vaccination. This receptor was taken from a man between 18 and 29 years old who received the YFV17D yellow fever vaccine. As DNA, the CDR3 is TGCGCCAGCAGCCAATCAAGCGTTAATCAGCCCCAGCATTTT. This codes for CASSQSSVNQPQHF.